Only a few counts were recorded for the clone carrying this TCR beta chain. The CDR3 is 15 residues long. CDR1 SGHTA and CDR2 FQGNSA come from the germline V gene. Unmatched junction bases numbered 10, after V lost 5 bases and J lost 4 bases. This specimen belongs to a study of blood T cell repertoires in COVID-19. Study background: The samples span acute and convalescent COVID-19 from the United States, Italy and Spain. The analysed material was cDNA or gDNA that came from T cells, B-cell-depleted T cells, or PBMCs.

Original analysis: The assay estimated nucleated cells by amplifying reference gene primers. The table came from immunoSEQ multiplex PCR; TCRdb's copy has only in-frame clones and leaves some out. Clonal size and the V and J genes are those of that table, whereas D and trimming came from the DNA. Counted here are about 300,000 clones, roughly 85% occurring once; the ten biggest clones make up roughly 10%. The clonotype comes from a woman aged 45-59 years who had recovered from COVID-19. The rearrangement joins TRBV7-2 to TRBJ1-1; 7 positions agree with TRBD1. Source material: peripheral blood. CDR3 coding DNA: TGTGCCAGCAGCCCCCGACAGGGCGTCTCCACTGAAGCTTTCTTT. Its translation: CASSPRQGVSTEAFF.